These T cell receptor beta chains were read from a single sample in a study of CD8 T cells in Susac syndrome. TCRdb re-analysed the immunoSEQ multiplex PCR reads in MiXCR, keeping a single row per CDR3 protein. Among just under 150,000 distinct CDR3 sequences listed, roughly 94% were seen once. Sequencing was performed on CD4+ T cells from PBMCs. The receptors shown here come from a human donor in good health. Each CDR3 is given with its conserved first and last residue. D genes are given only for firm matches. Size is omitted from some rows. Given values are once, few, many or a class for expanded clones.

clone_size d_call j_call v_call cdr3_aa cdr3_nt
. . TRBJ1-1 TRBV20-1 CSSSPSRDTEAFF TGCAGTTCCTCCCCCTCGAGGGACACTGAAGCTTTCTTT
. . TRBJ2-5 TRBV20-1 CSAQGGQETQYF TGCAGTGCCCAGGGTGGGCAAGAGACCCAGTACTTC
. . TRBJ1-1 TRBV19 CASSIGTAYTEAFF TGTGCCAGTAGTATAGGGACGGCCTACACTGAAGCTTTCTTT
. . TRBJ2-3 TRBV7-2 CASSLRPDTQYF TGTGCCAGCAGCTTACGACCAGATACGCAGTATTTT
. TRBD1 TRBJ1-5 TRBV9 CASNSEGRGNQPQHF TGTGCCAGCAACTCGGAGGGCAGGGGGAATCAGCCCCAGCATTTT
. . TRBJ2-1 TRBV1 CTSSQAPRLAGEVAFF TGCACCAGCAGCCAAGCCCCCCGACTAGCGGGAGAGGTGGCGTTCTTC
. TRBD2 TRBJ2-5 TRBV7-7 CASSFGTRIQETQYF TGTGCTAGCAGCTTCGGGACTAGGATACAAGAGACCCAGTACTTC
once TRBD1 TRBJ2-3 TRBV2 CATTGVGTDTQYF TGTGCCACCACAGGGGTAGGGACAGATACGCAGTATTTT
. . TRBJ2-7 TRBV7-2 CASSPPNGVYEQYF TGTGCCAGCAGCCCCCCGAACGGGGTCTACGAGCAGTACTTC
. . TRBJ1-3 TRBV20-1 CSARDLNRDLGNTIYF TGCAGTGCTAGAGACCTTAACAGGGACTTGGGAAACACCATATATTTT
. . TRBJ1-1 TRBV12-3/TRBV12-4 CASSLGQENTEAFF TGTGCCAGCAGTTTAGGGCAGGAGAACACTGAAGCTTTCTTT
. . TRBJ2-7 TRBV12-3/TRBV12-4 CASSSGNSYEQYF TGTGCCAGCAGTTCTGGGAACTCCTACGAGCAGTACTTC
. . TRBJ1-2 TRBV5-5 CASSTVHRDYGYTF TGTGCCAGCAGCACCGTGCACAGGGACTATGGCTACACCTTC
once . TRBJ1-2 TRBV5-6 CASSLGREGYTF TGTGCCAGCAGCTTGGGCAGGGAGGGCTACACCTTC
few . TRBJ1-2 TRBV18 CASSPGLDYGYTF TGTGCCAGCTCACCGGGACTTGACTATGGCTACACCTTC
. TRBD1 TRBJ2-7 TRBV5-4 CASSEVTGGGEQYF TGTGCCAGCAGCGAAGTTACAGGGGGCGGCGAGCAGTACTTC
few . TRBJ1-3 TRBV30 CAWSVQSGNTIYF TGTGCCTGGAGTGTACAGTCTGGAAACACCATATATTTT
. . TRBJ2-1 TRBV12-3/TRBV12-4 CASRIHLSSNEQFF TGTGCCAGCAGAATTCATCTTTCTTCCAATGAGCAGTTCTTC
. . TRBJ1-1 TRBV6-1 CASSEARWGNTEAFF TGTGCCAGCAGTGAAGCGCGATGGGGGAACACTGAAGCTTTCTTT
. . TRBJ2-5 TRBV5-4 CASSLPGASQETQYF TGTGCCAGCAGCTTGCCGGGAGCTTCCCAAGAGACCCAGTACTTC
. TRBD1 TRBJ2-7 TRBV27 CASSTGGGYEQYF TGTGCCAGCAGTACAGGGGGCGGCTACGAGCAGTACTTC
. . TRBJ2-1 TRBV29-1 CSPRGTGIPTIEQFF TGCAGCCCCCGTGGTACCGGAATTCCTACAATTGAGCAGTTCTTC
. . TRBJ1-1 TRBV6-4 CASSAGHKNTEAFF TGTGCCAGCAGTGCGGGACACAAGAACACTGAAGCTTTCTTT
. . TRBJ2-3 TRBV2 CDSTGGTSTDTQYF TGTGACAGCACCGGAGGAACTAGCACAGATACGCAGTATTTT
. . TRBJ1-1 TRBV12-3/TRBV12-4 CASSSPGLPVLAFF TGTGCCAGCAGTTCACCCGGACTCCCGGTATTAGCTTTCTTT
. . TRBJ2-1 TRBV20-1 CSARDMLKRYNEQFF TGCAGTGCTAGAGATATGTTAAAACGGTACAATGAGCAGTTCTTC